Ten or more counts support the clone carrying this T cell receptor (beta chain). Its antigen is still unknown. This sample is part of a study of T cells in Graves' hyperthyroidism and ophthalmopathy. The wider study: Specimen type is peripheral blood, collected at initial diagnosis prior to any treatment.

Findings and limits, study-wide: Most thyroid-expanded clonotypes above 0.001 were also found in blood.

Newly diagnosed patients aged 18 to 65 had hyperthyroidism of under 2 months' duration. Researchers took RNA transcripts and amplified the TCR beta CDR3 regions from them. When the TCR CDR3 underwent first-round RT-PCR, the HTBI primer set was used. TCRdb independently ran MiXCR on the multiplex PCR reads; one entry per CDR3 protein. The sample lists approximately 520,000 distinct CDR3 sequences, less than 25% seen once, with about 26% in the top ten. The sample taken for sequencing was blood. The receptor's source is a young man with Graves' hyperthyroidism.

The CDR3 region is CASAPLRSNQPQHF. CDR3 coding DNA: TGTGCCAGCGCGCCCCTCCGCAGCAATCAGCCCCAGCATTTT. The gene calls are TRBV2 and TRBJ1-5; unclear D gene. CDR3 length equals 14 residues. The V end was cut by 8 bases, the J end by 1 base, with 12 bases between. Germline V CDR1 and CDR2: SNHLY, FYNNEI.